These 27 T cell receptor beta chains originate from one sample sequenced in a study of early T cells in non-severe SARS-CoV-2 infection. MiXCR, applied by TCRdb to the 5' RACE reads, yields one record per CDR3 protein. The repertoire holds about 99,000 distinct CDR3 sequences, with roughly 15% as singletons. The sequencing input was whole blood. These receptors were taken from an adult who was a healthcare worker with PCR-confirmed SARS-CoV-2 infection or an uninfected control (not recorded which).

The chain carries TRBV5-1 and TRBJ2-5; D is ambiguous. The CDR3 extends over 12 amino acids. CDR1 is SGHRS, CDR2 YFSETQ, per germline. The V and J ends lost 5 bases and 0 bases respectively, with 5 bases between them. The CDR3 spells CASRKDQETQYF. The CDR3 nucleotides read TGCGCCAGCAGGAAGGACCAAGAGACCCAGTACTTC.

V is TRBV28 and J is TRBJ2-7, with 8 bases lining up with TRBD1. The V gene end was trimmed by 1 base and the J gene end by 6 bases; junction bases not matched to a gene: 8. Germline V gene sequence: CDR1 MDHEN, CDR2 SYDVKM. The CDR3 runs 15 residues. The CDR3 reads CASSLSGTGVGEQYF. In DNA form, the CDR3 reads TGTGCCAGCAGTTTATCGGGGACAGGAGTAGGCGAGCAGTACTTC. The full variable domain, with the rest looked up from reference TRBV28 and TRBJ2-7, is DVKVTQSSRYLVKRTGEKVFLECVQDMDHENMFWYRQDPGLGLRLIYFSYDVKMKEKGDIPEGYSVSREKKERFSLILESASTNQTSMYLCASSLSGTGVGEQYFGPGTRLTVT.

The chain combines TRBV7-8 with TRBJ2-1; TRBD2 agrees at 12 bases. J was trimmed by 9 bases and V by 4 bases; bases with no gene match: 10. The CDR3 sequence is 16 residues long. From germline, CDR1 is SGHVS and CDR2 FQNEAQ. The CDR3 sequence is CASSSSRLAGEGEQFF. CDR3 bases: TGTGCCAGCAGCTCCTCAAGACTAGCGGGGGAAGGTGAGCAGTTCTTC.

The CDR3 nucleotides read TGTGCCAGTAGTTCAGGACAGGCTCATGGCTACACCTTC. Translating gives CASSSGQAHGYTF. The chain joins TRBV19 to TRBJ1-2; 7 bases are a match to TRBD1. Germline CDR1 reads LNHDA; CDR2 reads SQIVND (reference sequence). The CDR3 consists of 13 residues. The V and J ends lost 5 bases and 6 bases, in that order; junction bases with no gene match: 6. The full variable domain, rest sourced from reference TRBV19 and TRBJ1-2, is DGGITQSPKYLFRKEGQNVTLSCEQNLNHDAMYWYRQDPGQGLRLIYYSQIVNDFQKGDIAEGYSVSREKKESFPLTVTSAQKNPTAFYLCASSSGQAHGYTFGSGTRLTVV.

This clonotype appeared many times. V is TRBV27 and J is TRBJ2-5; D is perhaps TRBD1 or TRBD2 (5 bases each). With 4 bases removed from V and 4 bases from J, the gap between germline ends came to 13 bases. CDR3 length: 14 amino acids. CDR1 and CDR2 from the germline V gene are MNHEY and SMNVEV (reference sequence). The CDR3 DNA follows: TGTGCCAGCAGTTCGCTCGGGGCTCGAGAGACCCAGTACTTC. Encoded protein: CASSSLGARETQYF.

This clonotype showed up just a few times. The CDR3 spells CSARSLGTPNAQYF. The CDR3 DNA reads as TGCAGTGCTAGGTCGTTGGGAACCCCCAATGCGCAGTACTTC. The chain links TRBV20-1 to TRBJ2-7; D is unresolved. V was shortened by 3 bases and J by 9 bases, with 21 bases between the two germline ends. There are 14 residues in the CDR3. Germline V CDR1 and CDR2: DFQATT, SNEGSKA (reference sequence).

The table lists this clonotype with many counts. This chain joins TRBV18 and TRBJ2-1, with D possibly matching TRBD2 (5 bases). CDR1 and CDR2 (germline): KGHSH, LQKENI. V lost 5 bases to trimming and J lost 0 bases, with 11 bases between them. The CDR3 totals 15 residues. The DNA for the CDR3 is TGTGCCAGCTCATCCTGGAGGAGCTCCTACAATGAGCAGTTCTTC. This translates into CASSSWRSSYNEQFF.

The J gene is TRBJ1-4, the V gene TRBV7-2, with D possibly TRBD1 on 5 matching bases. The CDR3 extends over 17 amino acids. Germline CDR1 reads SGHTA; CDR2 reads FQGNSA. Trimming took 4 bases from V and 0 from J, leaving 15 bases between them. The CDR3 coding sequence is TGTGCCAGCAGCTATCGACTGTGGGACGCAACTAATGAAAAACTGTTTTTT. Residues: CASSYRLWDATNEKLFF.

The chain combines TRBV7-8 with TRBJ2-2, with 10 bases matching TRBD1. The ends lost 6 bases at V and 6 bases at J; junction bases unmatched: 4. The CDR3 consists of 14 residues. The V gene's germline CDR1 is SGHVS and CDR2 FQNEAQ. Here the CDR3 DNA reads TGTGCCAGCAGTTGGACAGGGGGTTCCGGGGAGCTGTTTTTT. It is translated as CASSWTGGSGELFF.

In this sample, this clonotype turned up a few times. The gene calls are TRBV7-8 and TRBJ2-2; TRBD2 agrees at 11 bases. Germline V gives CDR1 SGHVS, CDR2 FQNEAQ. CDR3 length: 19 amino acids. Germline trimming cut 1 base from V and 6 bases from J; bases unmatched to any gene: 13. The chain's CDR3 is CASSLDPRLAGSRAGELFF. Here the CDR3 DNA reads TGTGCCAGCAGCTTAGACCCGAGACTAGCGGGGAGTAGGGCCGGGGAGCTGTTTTTT.

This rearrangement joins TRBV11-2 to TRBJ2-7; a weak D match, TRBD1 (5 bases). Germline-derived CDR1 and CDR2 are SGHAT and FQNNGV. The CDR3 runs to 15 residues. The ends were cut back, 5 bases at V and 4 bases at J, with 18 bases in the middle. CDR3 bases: TGTGCCAGCAGCCCTCAGTCCAGGGTGGTGTACGAGCAGTACTTC. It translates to CASSPQSRVVYEQYF.

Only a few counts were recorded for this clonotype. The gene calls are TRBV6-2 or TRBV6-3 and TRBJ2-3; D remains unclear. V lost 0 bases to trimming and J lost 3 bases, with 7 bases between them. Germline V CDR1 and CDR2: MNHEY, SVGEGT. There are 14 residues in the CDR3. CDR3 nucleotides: TGTGCCAGCAGTTACTCGGAGTTGACAGATACGCAGTATTTT. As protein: CASSYSELTDTQYF.

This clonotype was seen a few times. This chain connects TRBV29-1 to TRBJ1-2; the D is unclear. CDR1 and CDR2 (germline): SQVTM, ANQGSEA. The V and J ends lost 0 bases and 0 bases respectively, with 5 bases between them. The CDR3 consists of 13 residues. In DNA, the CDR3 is TGCAGCGTTGAAGAGCCGGCTAACTATGGCTACACCTTC. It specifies CSVEEPANYGYTF. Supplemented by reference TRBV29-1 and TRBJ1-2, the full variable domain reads SAVISQKPSRDICQRGTSLTIQCQVDSQVTMMFWYRQQPGQSLTLIATANQGSEATYESGFVIDKFPISRPNLTFSTLTVSNMSPEDSSIYLCSVEEPANYGYTFGSGTRLTVV.

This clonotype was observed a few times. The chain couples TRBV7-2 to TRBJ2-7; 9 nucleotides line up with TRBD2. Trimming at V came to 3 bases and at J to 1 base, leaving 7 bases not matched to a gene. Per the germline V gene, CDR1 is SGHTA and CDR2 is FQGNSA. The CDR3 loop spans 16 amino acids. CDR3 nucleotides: TGTGCCAGCAGCTTCACTAGCGGGCCTTTTTCCTACGAGCAGTACTTC. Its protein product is CASSFTSGPFSYEQYF.

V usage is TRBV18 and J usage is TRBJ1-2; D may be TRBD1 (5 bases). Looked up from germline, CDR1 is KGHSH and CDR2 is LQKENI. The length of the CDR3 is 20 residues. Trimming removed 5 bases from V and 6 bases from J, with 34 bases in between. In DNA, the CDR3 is TGTGCCAGCTCAAGACCTATGACCGGGACTTCGGACGATTTTGGGAATGGCTACACCTTC. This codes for CASSRPMTGTSDDFGNGYTF.

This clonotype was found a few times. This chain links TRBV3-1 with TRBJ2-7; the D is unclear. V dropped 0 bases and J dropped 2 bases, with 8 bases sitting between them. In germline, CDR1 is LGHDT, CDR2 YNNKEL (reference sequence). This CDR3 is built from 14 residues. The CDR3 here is CASSQDRVTYEQYF. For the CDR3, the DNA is TGTGCCAGCAGCCAAGATAGAGTGACCTACGAGCAGTACTTC.

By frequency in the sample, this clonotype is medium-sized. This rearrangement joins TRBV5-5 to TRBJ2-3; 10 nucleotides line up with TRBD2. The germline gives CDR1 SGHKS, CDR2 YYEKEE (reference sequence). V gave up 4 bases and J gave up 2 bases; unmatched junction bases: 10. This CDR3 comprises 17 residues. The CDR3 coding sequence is TGTGCCAGCAGCCCAGGACTAGCGGAAACTCTCACAGATACGCAGTATTTT. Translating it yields CASSPGLAETLTDTQYF. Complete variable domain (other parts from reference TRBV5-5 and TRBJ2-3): DAGVTQSPTHLIKTRGQQVTLRCSPISGHKSVSWYQQVLGQGPQFIFQYYEKEERGRGNFPDRFSARQFPNYSSELNVNALLLGDSALYLCASSPGLAETLTDTQYFGPGTRLTVL.

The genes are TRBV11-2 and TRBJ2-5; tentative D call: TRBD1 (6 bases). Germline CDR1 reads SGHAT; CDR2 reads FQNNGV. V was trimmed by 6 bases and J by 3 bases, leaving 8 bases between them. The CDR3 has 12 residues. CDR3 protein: CASSWTEETQYF. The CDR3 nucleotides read TGTGCCAGCAGTTGGACAGAAGAGACCCAGTACTTC. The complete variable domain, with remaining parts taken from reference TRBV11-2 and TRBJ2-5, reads EAGVAQSPRYKIIEKRQSVAFWCNPISGHATLYWYQQILGQGPKLLIQFQNNGVVDDSQLPKDRFSAERLKGVDSTLKIQPAKLEDSAVYLCASSWTEETQYFGPGTRLLVL.

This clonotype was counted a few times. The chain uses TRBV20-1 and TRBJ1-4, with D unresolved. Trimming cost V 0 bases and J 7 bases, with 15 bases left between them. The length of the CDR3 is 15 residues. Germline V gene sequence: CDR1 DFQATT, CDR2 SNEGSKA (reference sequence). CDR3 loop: CSARDPDGLGEKLFF. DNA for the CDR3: TGCAGTGCTAGAGACCCTGATGGTTTAGGTGAAAAACTGTTTTTT.

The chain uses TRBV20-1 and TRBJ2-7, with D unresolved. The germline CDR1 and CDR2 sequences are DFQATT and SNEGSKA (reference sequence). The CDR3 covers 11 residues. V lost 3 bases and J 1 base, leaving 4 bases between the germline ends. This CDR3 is CSASRSYEQYF. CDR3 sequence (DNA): TGCAGTGCTAGTCGATCCTACGAGCAGTACTTC.

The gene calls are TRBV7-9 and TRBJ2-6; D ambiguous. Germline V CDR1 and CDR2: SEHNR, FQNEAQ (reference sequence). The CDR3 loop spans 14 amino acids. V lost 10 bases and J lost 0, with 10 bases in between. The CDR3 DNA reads TGTGCCACCTCCTCCCTCTCTGGGGCCAACGTCCTGACTTTC. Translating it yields CATSSLSGANVLTF. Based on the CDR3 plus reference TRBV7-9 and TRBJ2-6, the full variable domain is DTGVSQNPRHKITKRGQNVTFRCDPISEHNRLYWYRQTLGQGPEFLTYFQNEAQLEKSRLLSDRFSAERPKGSFSTLEIQRTEQGDSAMYLCATSSLSGANVLTFGAGSRLTVL.

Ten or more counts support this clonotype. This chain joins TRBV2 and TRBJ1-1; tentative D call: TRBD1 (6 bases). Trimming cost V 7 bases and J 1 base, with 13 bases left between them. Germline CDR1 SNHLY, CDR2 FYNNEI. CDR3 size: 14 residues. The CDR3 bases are TGTGCCAGCAATGCTCTGGACAGGAACACTGAAGCTTTCTTT. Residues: CASNALDRNTEAFF.

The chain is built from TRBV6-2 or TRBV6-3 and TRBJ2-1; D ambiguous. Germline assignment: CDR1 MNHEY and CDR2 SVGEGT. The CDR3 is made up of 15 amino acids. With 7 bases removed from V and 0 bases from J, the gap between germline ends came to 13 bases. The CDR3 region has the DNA TGTGCCAGCACGCTCCTGGGTGGCTCCTACAATGAGCAGTTCTTC. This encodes CASTLLGGSYNEQFF.

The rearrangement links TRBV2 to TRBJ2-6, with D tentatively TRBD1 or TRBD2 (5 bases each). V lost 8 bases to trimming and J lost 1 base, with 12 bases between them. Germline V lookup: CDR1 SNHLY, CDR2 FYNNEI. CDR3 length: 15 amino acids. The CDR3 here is CASAGRESGANVLTF. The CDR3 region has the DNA TGTGCCAGCGCAGGGAGAGAGTCTGGGGCCAACGTCCTGACTTTC.

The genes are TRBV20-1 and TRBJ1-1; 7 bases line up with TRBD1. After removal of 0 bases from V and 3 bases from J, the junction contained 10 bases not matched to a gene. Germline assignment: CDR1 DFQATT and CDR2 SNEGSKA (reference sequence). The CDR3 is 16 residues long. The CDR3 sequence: CSARDSGRGLDTEAFF. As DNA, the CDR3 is TGCAGTGCTAGAGACTCGGGAAGGGGGCTGGACACTGAAGCTTTCTTT.

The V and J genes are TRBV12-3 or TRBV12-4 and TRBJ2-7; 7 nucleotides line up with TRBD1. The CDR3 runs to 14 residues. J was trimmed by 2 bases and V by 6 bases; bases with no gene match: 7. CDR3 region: CASSRDSYTYEQYF. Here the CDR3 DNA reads TGTGCCAGCAGCCGGGACAGTTATACCTACGAGCAGTACTTC.

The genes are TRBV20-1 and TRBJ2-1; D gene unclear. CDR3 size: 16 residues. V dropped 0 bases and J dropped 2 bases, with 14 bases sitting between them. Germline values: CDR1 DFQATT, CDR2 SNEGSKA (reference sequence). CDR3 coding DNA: TGCAGTGCTAGAGAGGATGGGGAACAGACCTACAATGAGCAGTTCTTC. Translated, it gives CSAREDGEQTYNEQFF.